The sequence of this TCR beta chain was determined in a study of CD8+ T cells in alopecia areata. Looking at the study overall: Twice a day, 5 to 10 mg of oral tofacitinib was administered to treated patients. Tofacitinib ran 6 to 18 months, followed by 6 months off drug. Overall study findings and caveats: Scalp clonality and expanded CD8+ clones among the top 100 were significantly decreased by tofacitinib.

Treatment indicated: oral pan-JAK inhibitor, 5-10 mg twice daily. About this clone itself: Its specificity is unknown.

This CDR3 is built from 11 residues. The V end lost 5 bases, the J end lost 2 bases, and 6 bases lay between the germline ends. CDR1 and CDR2 from the germline V gene are GTSNPN and SVGIG (reference sequence). In each case, RNA was isolated and then reverse transcribed into cDNA as the sequencing template. Produced via immunoSEQ multiplex PCR; TCRdb's table is partial and in-frame only. The sample has 150,000 to 200,000 clones, around 60% seen once. Sample: CD4+ T cells sorted from blood, taken at week 24, from a patient treated with tofacitinib. J is TRBJ2-5 and V is TRBV30; D call uncertain. The source of this sequence is a human donor with alopecia areata. The CDR3 region is CAWGPQETQYF. DNA for the CDR3: TGTGCCTGGGGACCACAAGAGACCCAGTACTTC.